This TCR beta chain was retrieved from a study of CD8+ T cells in alopecia areata. This clone was detected only a few times. TCR sequencing used cDNA made by reverse transcription of extracted RNA. Sequencing was performed with immunoSEQ multiplex PCR; in TCRdb, only in-frame clones are kept and a portion is missing. The sample carries roughly 110,000 clones, around three fifths recorded once. Treatment in this sample: oral pan-JAK inhibitor, 5-10 mg twice daily. Germline V lookup: CDR1 SQVTM, CDR2 ANQGSEA. The CDR3 totals 13 residues. The V and J ends lost 2 bases and 2 bases respectively, with 10 bases between them.

Sequencing used CD8+ T cells sorted from blood, obtained at week 24, from a patient treated with tofacitinib. V and J are TRBV29-1 and TRBJ2-7, with a weak D call TRBD1 (6 bases). The receptor comes from a human donor with alopecia areata. CDR3 bases: TGCAGCGTTGAATTGACAGGCACCTACGAGCAGTACTTC. Residues: CSVELTGTYEQYF.